This TCR beta chain was recorded in a study of blood T cell repertoires in COVID-19. The repertoire was sequenced with immunoSEQ multiplex PCR; TCRdb's copy has only in-frame clones and lacks some. The data contain some 200,000 clones, more than 75% of them singletons. This CDR3 contains 16 residues. In germline, CDR1 is KGHSH, CDR2 LQKENI. Trimming removed 5 bases from V and 0 bases from J; junction bases left unmatched: 5. The source is a man aged 45-60 years with acute or convalescent COVID-19. The material sequenced was peripheral blood. The chain joins TRBV18 to TRBJ2-4; TRBD1 agrees at 9 bases. The CDR3 sequence is CASSATGGRAKNIQYF. CDR3 coding DNA: TGTGCCAGCTCAGCAACAGGGGGCAGAGCCAAAAACATTCAGTACTTC.